Listed here are 27 T cell receptor beta chains from one sample, sequenced in a study of human T cells and chemical hapten exposure (dated by TCRdb to the early 2020s). Library creation used RACE. This sample was sequenced with a NextSeq 500. TCRdb applied fastp at Q25 and MiXCR to the public reads, then kept only in-frame beta chains. Rows with one shared CDR3 protein collapse into an entry with the most common genes and DNA. This sample has about 140,000 distinct CDR3 sequences in its table, and 12% of those were observed once. In total, the top ten clones hold about 1.3% of the sample. The time point label, as the study defines it: patch test 2, 6 weeks after DPC sensitization. What the treatment or condition label conveys for this sample: therapeutic diphenylcyclopropenone sensitization with weekly scalp DPC. The sample was whole blood, taken in connection with sensitization to the hapten diphenylcyclopropenone (DPC). The source of these receptors is a woman aged 45-65 years with alopecia areata. Some clones in this sample may be carry-over from other donors' samples.

This clonotype was seen more than once but under ten times. An end of the junction differs from the germline gene, which may be a read error. The V and J genes are TRBV7-2 and TRBJ2-7, with 9 nucleotides matching TRBD2. The CDR3 totals 15 residues. Looked up from germline, CDR1 is SGHTA and CDR2 is FQGNSA. The CDR3 DNA reads TGTGCCAGCAGCTTAGACTGGACTAGCGCCCCCAAGGAGGACTTC. Protein: CASSLDWTSAPKEDF.

This clonotype occurred many times. The chain joins TRBV4-1 to TRBJ2-1; D is uncertain. The CDR3 contains 16 residues. Germline lookup yields CDR1 MGHRA and CDR2 YSYEKL. Trimming removed 7 bases at V and 0 bases at J, with 16 bases between. The CDR3 nucleotides read TGCGCCAGCATGGGTGGCAGCGCCTCCTCCTACAATGAGCAGTTCTTC. This encodes CASMGGSASSYNEQFF.

A few counts support this clonotype. The chain employs TRBV18 and TRBJ2-7, with D uncertain. The V and J ends lost 2 bases and 9 bases respectively, with 8 bases between them. The CDR3 consists of 11 residues. Germline lookup yields CDR1 KGHSH and CDR2 LQKENI. In DNA, the CDR3 is TGTGCCAGCTCACCAGATGGTAGGCAGTACTTC. Translating gives CASSPDGRQYF.

This clonotype was recorded a few times. As DNA, the CDR3 is TGCAGTGCTAGCGGACCCAGGAGGGGACAAGTCACAGATACGCAGTATTTT. Translation gives CSASGPRRGQVTDTQYF. The gene calls are TRBV20-1 and TRBJ2-3; D might be TRBD1 or TRBD2, each matching 6 bases. There are 17 residues in the CDR3. V lost 3 bases and J 2 bases, leaving 21 bases between the germline ends. Germline V gene sequence: CDR1 DFQATT, CDR2 SNEGSKA (reference sequence).

This clonotype was seen a handful of times. This rearrangement joins TRBV13 to TRBJ2-7, with D perhaps matching TRBD2 (7 bases). Germline loops: CDR1 PRHDT, CDR2 FYEKMQ (reference sequence). V gave up 5 bases and J gave up 9 bases, with 20 bases separating them. This CDR3 region has 14 residues. CDR3 bases: TGTGCCAGCAGCCTTGCAGGGAGGGGGGTTAGGCAGTACTTC. Translated, it gives CASSLAGRGVRQYF.

This clonotype was seen ten or more times. The rearrangement joins TRBV29-1 to TRBJ2-7; maybe TRBD2 (6 bases). CDR1 is SQVTM, CDR2 ANQGSEA, per germline. Trimming pared 6 bases from V and 1 base from J, leaving 10 bases between. This CDR3 comprises 12 residues. The CDR3 sequence: CSVRELSYEQYF. The CDR3 bases are TGCAGCGTACGGGAGCTGTCCTACGAGCAGTACTTC.

This clonotype was counted at least ten times. The V gene is TRBV7-2, the J gene TRBJ2-3, with D unclear. Germline V gene lookup returns CDR1 SGHTA and CDR2 FQGNSA. V lost 1 base and J 7 bases, leaving 12 bases between the germline ends. This CDR3 comprises 14 residues. CDR3: CASSLDPSRNTQYF. For the CDR3, the DNA is TGTGCCAGCAGCTTAGACCCGTCGAGAAATACGCAGTATTTT.

The rearrangement links TRBV10-3 to TRBJ2-3; D remains ambiguous. V was pared by 0 bases and J by 6 bases, with 4 bases between. The CDR3 covers 12 residues. Germline V lookup: CDR1 ENHRY, CDR2 SYGVKD. The CDR3, as DNA: TGTGCCATCAGTGAGTCCCTGGATACGCAGTATTTT. Translated: CAISESLDTQYF.

This clonotype showed up many times. This CDR3 reads CAISESSAGGNQPQHF. DNA of the CDR3: TGTGCCATCAGTGAGTCATCGGCGGGTGGAAATCAGCCCCAGCATTTT. This chain joins TRBV10-3 and TRBJ1-5; no clear D. The germline CDR1 and CDR2 sequences are ENHRY and SYGVKD. V was shortened by 0 bases and J by 4 bases, with 13 bases between the two germline ends. The CDR3 length is 16 residues.

This clonotype appeared many times. The chain has TRBV11-2 and TRBJ2-7; TRBD1 matches at 7 bases. V gave up 6 bases and J gave up 2 bases; unmatched junction bases: 7. The germline V gene has CDR1 SGHAT and CDR2 FQNNGV. This CDR3 contains 14 residues. CDR3 sequence (DNA): TGTGCCAGCAGGAAACAGGGGACCCCCTACGAGCAGTACTTC. Translating gives CASRKQGTPYEQYF.

This clonotype appeared many times. The gene calls are TRBV19 and TRBJ2-7, with TRBD1 as a possible D gene (5 bases). Per the germline V gene, CDR1 is LNHDA and CDR2 is SQIVND (reference sequence). CDR3 size: 12 residues. Trimming cost V 6 bases and J 5 bases, with 11 bases left between them. CDR3 DNA sequence: TGTGCCAGTAGCCCAGGGTGGAACGAGCAGTACTTC. This encodes CASSPGWNEQYF.

The chain couples TRBV11-2 to TRBJ1-4; a possible D gene is TRBD1 (5 bases). Per the germline V gene, CDR1 is SGHAT and CDR2 is FQNNGV. CDR3 size: 13 residues. The ends were cut back, 5 bases at V and 5 bases at J, with 9 bases in the middle. The DNA of the CDR3 is TGTGCCAGCAGCCAAAGGACAAATGAAAAACTGTTTTTT. Residues: CASSQRTNEKLFF.

This clonotype showed up many times. The J gene is TRBJ2-5, the V gene TRBV20-1, with TRBD2 matching 8 bases. The CDR3 sequence is 14 residues long. The germline V gene encodes CDR1 DFQATT and CDR2 SNEGSKA (reference sequence). V shed 3 bases, J shed 0 bases, and the junction held 3 bases outside the gene matches. This CDR3 reads CSARRGVYQETQYF. The CDR3 DNA reads TGCAGTGCTAGGCGGGGGGTATACCAAGAGACCCAGTACTTC.

The chain recombines TRBV11-3 with TRBJ2-2; the D gene is possibly TRBD1 (7 bases). Germline CDR1 reads SGHNT; CDR2 reads YENEEA. V was clipped by 5 bases and J by 7 bases, with 17 bases between them. The CDR3 extends over 15 amino acids. The CDR3 sequence is CASSLGRTGGGELFF. The CDR3 nucleotides are TGTGCCAGCAGCCTGGGGAGGACAGGCGGCGGGGAGCTGTTTTTT.

This clonotype was counted at least ten times. The CDR3 nucleotides read TGTGCCAGCAGCCCCGCGGGGGATCGCACTGAAGCTTTCTTT. Its protein is CASSPAGDRTEAFF. The gene calls are TRBV12-3 or TRBV12-4 and TRBJ1-1; tentatively, D is TRBD1 (5 bases). The CDR3 totals 14 residues. With 6 bases removed from V and 4 bases from J, the gap between germline ends came to 15 bases.

There are a few counts of this clonotype. V gene TRBV28 combines with J gene TRBJ1-6; no reliable D call. The germline V gene has CDR1 MDHEN and CDR2 SYDVKM. V dropped 4 bases and J dropped 9 bases, with 7 bases sitting between them. The CDR3 runs to 12 residues. The CDR3 coding sequence is TGTGCCAGCAGTTCTACTATTTCACCCCTCCACTTT. Amino acids: CASSSTISPLHF.

In its sample, this clonotype was seen many times. V and J are TRBV29-1 and TRBJ1-1; D remains unclear. V was cut by 6 bases and J by 2 bases, with 13 bases left in between. The CDR3 sequence is 13 residues long. Germline lookup yields CDR1 SQVTM and CDR2 ANQGSEA. The DNA of the CDR3 is TGCAGCGTCCTCCAAGGGCGCAACACTGAAGCTTTCTTT. Protein product: CSVLQGRNTEAFF.

The chain has TRBV11-2 and TRBJ2-1, with D maybe TRBD2 (7 bases). Germline CDR1 SGHAT, CDR2 FQNNGV. V lost 4 bases, J lost 12 bases, and 16 bases lay in between. The CDR3 has 13 amino acids. The DNA of the CDR3 is TGTGCCAGCAGCTCGGGCCAGGGGAGGGTGCAGTTCTTC. The encoded protein is CASSSGQGRVQFF.

As to this clonotype: A single base separates this from a much larger clone, so it may be a read error. This chain links TRBV11-2 with TRBJ2-3, with 8 bases aligning to TRBD1. Germline-derived CDR1 and CDR2 are SGHAT and FQNNGV. The CDR3 totals 18 residues. The CDR3 reads CASCLIAPGQVYTDTQYF. CDR3 in DNA: TGTGCCAGCTGCTTAATTGCCCCGGGACAGGTCTACACAGATACGCAGTATTTT. Combining the CDR3 with reference TRBV11-2 and TRBJ2-3 gives the whole variable domain EAGVAQSPRYKIIEKRQSVAFWCNPISGHATLYWYQQILGQGPKLLIQFQNNGVVDDSQLPKDRFSAERLKGVDSTLKIQPAKLEDSAVYLCASCLIAPGQVYTDTQYFGPGTRLTVL.

The V and J genes are TRBV29-1 and TRBJ2-1, with 10 bases fitting TRBD2. The V gene's germline CDR1 is SQVTM and CDR2 ANQGSEA. V trimming: 7 bases; J trimming: 4 bases; junction bases outside the gene matches: 7. The CDR3 sequence is 14 residues long. CDR3 sequence reads: CSGRTSGGYNEQFF. The CDR3 nucleotides read TGCAGCGGGAGGACTAGCGGAGGATACAATGAGCAGTTCTTC.

This clonotype was found a few times. V is TRBV19 and J is TRBJ2-7, with 7 bases fitting TRBD2. The junction had 13 bases not matched to a gene; V was cut back by 4 bases and J by 1 base. The CDR3 runs to 17 residues. The V gene's germline CDR1 is LNHDA and CDR2 SQIVND (reference sequence). The CDR3: CASSTPRGEGRSYEQYF. The CDR3 DNA is TGTGCCAGTAGTACCCCACGTGGGGAGGGAAGGTCCTACGAGCAGTACTTC.

This rearrangement joins TRBV12-3 or TRBV12-4 to TRBJ1-2; 7 bases align to TRBD1. This CDR3 region has 14 residues. With 8 bases clipped from V and 0 bases from J, the junction kept 6 bases outside the gene matches. The DNA of the CDR3 is TGTGCCAGCTTGAGGCAGGGGGCTAACTATGGCTACACCTTC. Translated, it gives CASLRQGANYGYTF.

The chain is built from TRBV29-1 and TRBJ2-7; possible D gene TRBD1, 5 bases. The CDR3 loop spans 13 amino acids. The germline V and J ends were trimmed by 5 bases and 6 bases, with 17 bases remaining between them. The germline CDR1 and CDR2 sequences are SQVTM and ANQGSEA. The CDR3 sequence: CSVLQGTRGEQYF. In DNA, the CDR3 is TGCAGCGTTCTCCAGGGTACCCGTGGCGAGCAGTACTTC.

This chain joins TRBV20-1 and TRBJ1-3; D is undetermined. V lost 2 bases and J lost 0, with 14 bases in between. This CDR3 contains 16 residues. CDR1 is DFQATT, CDR2 SNEGSKA, per germline (reference sequence). The CDR3 DNA reads as TGCAGTGCTAGATCCCGGGTCCGGAGCTCTGGAAACACCATATATTTT. It translates to CSARSRVRSSGNTIYF.

This clonotype occurred many times. The chain joins TRBV5-1 to TRBJ1-2; weak D call: TRBD1 (5 bases). V dropped 4 bases and J dropped 4 bases, with 11 bases sitting between them. The CDR3 spans 13 residues. Looked up from germline, CDR1 is SGHRS and CDR2 is YFSETQ. Written as DNA, the CDR3 is TGCGCCAGCAGCCCCAGACAGTCCTATGGCTACACCTTC. Its translation is CASSPRQSYGYTF.

The V gene is TRBV29-1, the J gene TRBJ2-5; the match to TRBD1 covers 9 bases. Germline CDR1 reads SQVTM; CDR2 reads ANQGSEA. This CDR3 comprises 13 residues. Trimming took 3 bases from V and 3 from J; bases not matched to a gene: 2. The CDR3 coding sequence is TGCAGCGTTGAGGGACAGGGAAAAGAGACCCAGTACTTC. It translates to CSVEGQGKETQYF.

This clonotype turned up a few times. The rearrangement links TRBV20-1 to TRBJ2-7; 11 bases fit TRBD2. J lost 4 bases, V lost 0 bases, and 5 bases had no gene match. Germline V gene lookup returns CDR1 DFQATT and CDR2 SNEGSKA (reference sequence). CDR3 length: 15 residues. CDR3 sequence: CSARDTSGSKYEQYF. DNA for the CDR3: TGCAGTGCTAGAGATACTAGCGGGAGTAAATACGAGCAGTACTTC.